Each of the 13 T cell receptor beta chains below was sequenced from the same sample in a study of metastatic and nonmetastatic thyroid tumors (dated by TCRdb to the early 2020s). Libraries came from PCR. Instrument used: Illumina HiSeq 4000. TCRdb trimmed the raw reads at Q25, called clones with MiXCR and kept productive beta chains. Within this sample are more than 85,000 clones, with 8% to 9.5% of them counted one time only. The biggest ten clones account for roughly 10% of the sample. Before undergoing thyroid surgery, none of the patients had been given any kind of treatment. The sequencing sample was made of blood. Receptor source: a female donor with papillary thyroid cancer or a benign thyroid nodule (not recorded which). Some clones in this sample may be carry-over from other donors' samples.

This clone was detected many times. DNA for the CDR3: TGTGCCTGGAGTAAACCCTTCTACGAGCAGTACTTC. Residues: CAWSKPFYEQYF. This rearrangement joins TRBV30 to TRBJ2-7, with D unresolved. The CDR3 covers 12 residues. Germline V gene lookup returns CDR1 GTSNPN and CDR2 SVGIG (reference sequence). Trimming cost V 2 bases and J 3 bases, with 8 bases left between them.

The sample holds many counts of this clone. The chain links TRBV6-1 to TRBJ2-1; no clear D. V lost 5 bases, J lost 6 bases, and 11 bases lay in between. CDR1 is MNHNS, CDR2 SASEGT, per germline. CDR3 length equals 13 residues. The DNA for the CDR3 is TGTGCCAGCAGTCCTCGGGCCCCCAATGAGCAGTTCTTC. This gives the protein CASSPRAPNEQFF.

This clone came up a few times. The CDR3 DNA follows: TGCAGTGCTAGCAATGCGGGGGGGCTTGTTATTGGCTCCTATAATTCACCCCTCCACTTT. Translated, it gives CSASNAGGLVIGSYNSPLHF. The chain combines TRBV20-1 with TRBJ1-6, with a weak D call TRBD1 (6 bases). V dropped 3 bases and J dropped 0 bases, with 24 bases sitting between them. The CDR3 spans 20 residues. Germline V gives CDR1 DFQATT, CDR2 SNEGSKA (reference sequence).

This clone was detected many times. The chain uses TRBV5-1 and TRBJ2-5; D is uncertain. The germline gives CDR1 SGHRS, CDR2 YFSETQ. V was shortened by 0 bases and J by 4 bases, with 10 bases between the two germline ends. This CDR3 has 14 amino acids. DNA of the CDR3: TGCGCCAGCAGCTTGGATGAGAGTAGAGAGACCCAGTACTTC. Residues: CASSLDESRETQYF.

A few counts support this clone. Just one base apart from a much larger clone, this may be a read error. J is TRBJ1-5 and V is TRBV6-1; no definite D call. CDR3 length: 13 residues. Germline CDR1 and CDR2: MNHNS and SASEGT. The CDR3 sequence is CASSGWEYHPQHF. DNA of the CDR3: TGTGCCAGCAGTGGATGGGAGTATCATCCCCAGCATTTT.

Many counts were recorded for this clone. The rearrangement links TRBV18 to TRBJ2-5; no definite D call. Germline values: CDR1 KGHSH, CDR2 LQKENI. V lost 2 bases and J lost 4, with 5 bases in between. This CDR3 has 12 amino acids. The CDR3 protein is CASSPSAETQYF. Written as DNA, the CDR3 is TGTGCCAGCTCACCAAGTGCAGAGACCCAGTACTTC.

This clone was counted only a few times. The chain recombines TRBV27 with TRBJ2-3, with TRBD1 as a possible D gene (5 bases). The ends were cut back, 5 bases at V and 3 bases at J, with 18 bases in the middle. CDR3 length equals 16 residues. Germline V gene sequence: CDR1 MNHEY, CDR2 SMNVEV (reference sequence). The CDR3 is CASSPIIGVRTDTQYF. CDR3 DNA sequence: TGTGCCAGCAGTCCCATTATAGGGGTTCGGACAGATACGCAGTATTTT.

This clone was recorded at least ten times. The chain recombines TRBV11-2 with TRBJ1-4; D not resolved. Trimming shortened V by 1 base and J by 5 bases, and 5 bases separated the two germline ends. The CDR3 totals 13 residues. Germline V gives CDR1 SGHAT, CDR2 FQNNGV. CDR3 amino acids: CASSLVRNEKLFF. DNA for the CDR3: TGTGCCAGCAGCTTAGTCAGGAATGAAAAACTGTTTTTT. The variable domain in full, with the rest retrieved from reference TRBV11-2 and TRBJ1-4, is EAGVAQSPRYKIIEKRQSVAFWCNPISGHATLYWYQQILGQGPKLLIQFQNNGVVDDSQLPKDRFSAERLKGVDSTLKIQPAKLEDSAVYLCASSLVRNEKLFFGSGTQLSVL.

In its sample, this clone was seen a few times. The rearrangement links TRBV7-2 to TRBJ1-2; D is possibly TRBD1 (6 bases). V was clipped by 1 base and J by 1 base, with 7 bases between them. The CDR3 runs 14 residues. CDR1 is SGHTA, CDR2 FQGNSA, per germline. CDR3 in DNA: TGTGCCAGCAGCTTAGACAGGGTTAACTATGGCTACACCTTC. Its translation: CASSLDRVNYGYTF.

This clone was counted ten times or more. The chain uses TRBV2 and TRBJ1-5, with D unclear. This CDR3 contains 15 residues. Germline V gene lookup returns CDR1 SNHLY and CDR2 FYNNEI. V dropped 5 bases and J dropped 0 bases, with 11 bases sitting between them. This chain's CDR3 is CASSKGLDSNQPQHF. The CDR3, as DNA: TGTGCCAGCAGTAAAGGACTGGATAGCAATCAGCCCCAGCATTTT.

In this sample, this clone turned up many times. This rearrangement joins TRBV3-1 to TRBJ2-5; a weak D match, TRBD1 (5 bases). The CDR3 loop spans 11 amino acids. The germline V gene has CDR1 LGHDT and CDR2 YNNKEL (reference sequence). Trimming removed 2 bases from V and 7 bases from J, with 5 bases in between. CDR3 amino acids: CASSQTGTQYF. DNA of the CDR3: TGTGCCAGCAGCCAAACAGGGACCCAGTACTTC.

The sample holds many counts of this clone. The chain carries TRBV2 and TRBJ2-7; D is perhaps TRBD1 (6 bases). There are 13 residues in the CDR3. The germline V gene encodes CDR1 SNHLY and CDR2 FYNNEI. V was trimmed by 10 bases and J by 3 bases, leaving 16 bases between them. The CDR3 DNA reads TGTGCCACCCATCAGGGGATGGGCTACGAGCAGTACTTC. It codes for CATHQGMGYEQYF.

This clone was observed at least ten times. This chain links TRBV3-1 with TRBJ1-5, with D perhaps matching TRBD1 (6 bases). Trimming removed 2 bases from V and 2 bases from J, with 7 bases in between. Germline V gene lookup returns CDR1 LGHDT and CDR2 YNNKEL (reference sequence). The CDR3 sequence is 14 residues long. CDR3 DNA: TGTGCCAGCAGCCAACGACAGGGCAATCAGCCCCAGCATTTT. Amino acids: CASSQRQGNQPQHF. The complete variable domain, with remaining parts taken from reference TRBV3-1 and TRBJ1-5, reads DTAVSQTPKYLVTQMGNDKSIKCEQNLGHDTMYWYKQDSKKFLKIMFSYNNKELIINETVPNRFSPKSPDKAHLNLHINSLELGDSAVYFCASSQRQGNQPQHFGDGTRLSIL.